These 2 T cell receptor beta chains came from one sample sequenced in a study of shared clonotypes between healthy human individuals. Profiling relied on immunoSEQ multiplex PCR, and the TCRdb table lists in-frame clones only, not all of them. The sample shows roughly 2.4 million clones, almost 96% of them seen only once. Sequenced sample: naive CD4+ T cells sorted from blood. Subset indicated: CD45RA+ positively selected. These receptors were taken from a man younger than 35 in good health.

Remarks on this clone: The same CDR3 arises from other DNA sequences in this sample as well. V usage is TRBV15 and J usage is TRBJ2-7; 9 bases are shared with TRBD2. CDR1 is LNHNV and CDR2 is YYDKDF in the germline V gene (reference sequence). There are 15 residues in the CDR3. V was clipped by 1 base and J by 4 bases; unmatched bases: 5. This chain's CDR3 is CATSRGLAVTYEQYF. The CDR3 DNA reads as TGTGCCACCAGCAGAGGACTAGCGGTCACATACGAGCAGTACTTC.

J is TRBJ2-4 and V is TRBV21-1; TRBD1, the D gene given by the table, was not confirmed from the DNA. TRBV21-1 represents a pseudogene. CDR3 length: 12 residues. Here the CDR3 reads CASSKAAGIQYF. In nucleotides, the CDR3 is TGTGCCAGCAGCAAAGCCGCAGGCATTCAGTACTTC.